This T cell receptor beta chain was identified in a study of T cell changes during pregnancy in multiple sclerosis. TCRdb's copy holds only in-frame clones and misses some; the assay was immunoSEQ multiplex PCR. The sample consists of approximately 60,000 clones, about 92% of them appearing once. Germline loops: CDR1 ENHRY, CDR2 SYGVKD. V lost 6 bases and J lost 1, with 12 bases in between. The CDR3 is 14 amino acids. The TCR comes from a female donor with multiple sclerosis, enrolled in a pregnancy study. The sequencing here drew on CD4+ T cells from peripheral blood mononuclear cells, taken in the second trimester of pregnancy. The chain joins TRBV10-3 to TRBJ2-5, with D possibly being TRBD2 (7 bases). The CDR3 loop reads CAIRRGEGQETQYF. The CDR3, as DNA: TGTGCCATCAGGAGGGGGGAGGGCCAAGAGACCCAGTACTTC.